This T cell receptor (beta chain) was documented in a study of blood T cell repertoires in COVID-19. Across the whole study: Samples came from the United States, Italy and Spain, spanning acute and convalescent COVID-19.

Germline assignment: CDR1 SGHTA and CDR2 FQGTGA. The CDR3 extends over 15 amino acids. V was clipped by 5 bases and J by 5 bases; unmatched bases: 4. Per the original methods: Quantification of nucleated cells was approximated via reference gene primer amplification. Profiling relied on immunoSEQ multiplex PCR, and the TCRdb table lists in-frame clones only, not all of them. V and J calls and clone size are as listed in that table; D and trimming were resolved from the DNA. Of roughly 280,000 clones in the sample, approximately 86% are singletons; the top ten hold 5.2%. This rearrangement joins TRBV7-3 to TRBJ2-1; 12 bases are shared with TRBD2. The clonotype was recovered from an older woman with COVID-19, enrolled during active disease. The sequencing input was peripheral blood. CDR3 coding DNA: TGTGCCAGCAGCCCCCGGACTAGCGGGAACAATGAGCAGTTCTTC. This gives the protein CASSPRTSGNNEQFF.